The clone carrying this TCR beta chain was counted only a few times. The antigen is undetermined. Each CDR3 protein is one row after TCRdb ran MiXCR on the 5' RACE reads. There are hundreds of thousands of distinct CDR3 sequences in the sample; 5.5% to 6.5% occur only once, and roughly 2% lies in the top ten. This specimen comes from a study of identical twins. Study-wide results and caveats: Within beta out-of-frame sequences, the excess sharing observed between twins was weaker.

Germline V gene data show CDR1 as DFQATT and CDR2 as SNEGSKA (reference sequence). V shed 4 bases and J 3 bases; nucleotides not matched to a gene: 9. The CDR3 consists of 15 residues. The chain couples TRBV20-1 to TRBJ1-2, with 9 bases that match TRBD1. The source is a man younger than 35 in good health. Material: naive T cells sorted from blood. CDR3 region: CSATRTGVSDYGYTF. In DNA, the CDR3 is TGCAGTGCTACCCGGACAGGGGTGTCCGACTATGGCTACACCTTC.